The 22 T cell receptor beta chains below come from one sample, sequenced in a study of T cells in tumors after PD-1 blockade. Generated by immunoSEQ multiplex PCR, the TCRdb table keeps only in-frame clones and is missing some. The sample lists 20,000 or so clones, roughly 80% occurring once. Sequenced here: PBMCs, sampled after anti-PD-1 therapy. These receptors originate from a human donor with advanced basal cell or squamous cell carcinoma (not recorded which).

The genes are TRBV2 and TRBJ2-3, with no clear D. Trimming removed 7 bases at V and 5 bases at J, with 13 bases between. Germline CDR1 SNHLY, CDR2 FYNNEI. This CDR3 has 13 residues. The CDR3 sequence is CASIGLTQDTQYF. CDR3 nucleotide sequence: TGTGCCAGCATAGGTTTAACCCAAGATACGCAGTATTTT.

This chain links TRBV2 with TRBJ2-7; tentative D call: TRBD1 (6 bases). Germline V gene sequence: CDR1 SNHLY, CDR2 FYNNEI. The germline V and J ends were trimmed by 8 bases and 5 bases, with 13 bases remaining between them. The CDR3 has 12 residues. The CDR3 reads CASDDRLDEQYF. Here the CDR3 DNA reads TGTGCCAGCGACGACAGGCTCGACGAGCAGTACTTC.

In this sample, this clone turned up a few times. The chain links TRBV18 to TRBJ1-5; D is unclear. Trimming took off 4 bases at V and 7 bases at J, with 20 bases between the two ends. Germline V lookup: CDR1 KGHSH, CDR2 LQKENI. The CDR3 has 16 amino acids. CDR3 nucleotide sequence: TGTGCCAGCTCACGCCTGCCTGGAGGTGAAGGGCAGCCCCAGCATTTT. Residues: CASSRLPGGEGQPQHF.

The chain links TRBV6-5 to TRBJ2-3, with TRBD1 matching 7 bases. Trimming at V came to 10 bases and at J to 2 bases, leaving 9 bases not matched to a gene. The CDR3 covers 14 residues. Germline values: CDR1 MNHEY, CDR2 SVGAGI. The CDR3 loop reads CATNRDSTTDTQYF. The CDR3 coding sequence is TGTGCCACTAACCGGGACAGTACCACAGATACGCAGTATTTT.

This clone is deemed large (0.1 to 1%). The rearrangement links TRBV5-1 to TRBJ2-1; 9 bases align to TRBD2. The trim removed 3 bases at V and 5 bases at J, leaving 6 bases unmatched. Germline CDR1 is SGHRS and CDR2 is YFSETQ. This CDR3 comprises 15 residues. For the CDR3, the DNA is TGCGCCAGCAGCTCCGAGGCGGGGGGGAACAATGAGCAGTTCTTC. As protein: CASSSEAGGNNEQFF. Combining the CDR3 with reference TRBV5-1 and TRBJ2-1 gives the whole variable domain KAGVTQTPRYLIKTRGQQVTLSCSPISGHRSVSWYQQTPGQGLQFLFEYFSETQRNKGNFPGRFSGRQFSNSRSEMNVSTLELGDSALYLCASSSEAGGNNEQFFGPGTRLTVL.

This sequence joins TRBV7-2 and TRBJ2-5; D not resolved. Germline CDR1 SGHTA, CDR2 FQGNSA. The CDR3 is 13 amino acids. The V end was cut by 1 base, the J end by 1 base, with 4 bases between. CDR3 nucleotides: TGTGCCAGCAGCTTAGGGGGCCAAGAGACCCAGTACTTC. This gives the protein CASSLGGQETQYF.

This clone appeared a single time. This chain uses TRBV4-1 with TRBJ1-2; TRBD1 agrees at 7 bases. J gave up 5 bases and V 0 bases, and 6 bases lay outside the gene matches. Germline V gene data show CDR1 as MGHRA and CDR2 as YSYEKL. CDR3 length: 15 amino acids. As DNA, the CDR3 is TGCGCCAGCAGCCAAGACGACAGGGCCAATTATGGCTACACCTTC. Its protein product is CASSQDDRANYGYTF.

The chain joins TRBV7-2 to TRBJ2-7; D ambiguous. The CDR3 covers 15 residues. CDR1 is SGHTA and CDR2 is FQGNSA in the germline V gene. V was pared by 1 base and J by 0 bases, with 10 bases between. CDR3 nucleotides: TGTGCCAGCAGCTTAGAGGCCAGGAGCTCCTACGAGCAGTACTTC. It codes for CASSLEARSSYEQYF.

This clone has a single count. V and J are TRBV2 and TRBJ2-2; D unresolved. The germline V gene has CDR1 SNHLY and CDR2 FYNNEI. The length of the CDR3 is 12 residues. V gave up 7 bases and J gave up 4 bases, with 7 bases separating them. The CDR3 is CASTPGTGELFF. The CDR3 coding sequence is TGTGCCAGCACTCCAGGCACCGGGGAGCTGTTTTTT.

The V gene is TRBV15, the J gene TRBJ1-1; D is ambiguous. V dropped 0 bases and J dropped 5 bases, with 22 bases sitting between them. The CDR3 consists of 18 residues. In germline, CDR1 is LNHNV, CDR2 YYDKDF (reference sequence). The CDR3 nucleotides are TGTGCCACCAGCAGAGATTCTCTTTATTTAAAGGGTTGGACTGAAGCTTTCTTT. Amino acids: CATSRDSLYLKGWTEAFF.

The chain carries TRBV19 and TRBJ1-1; maybe TRBD1 (5 bases). Looked up from germline, CDR1 is LNHDA and CDR2 is SQIVND (reference sequence). Trimming took off 9 bases at V and 6 bases at J, with 23 bases between the two ends. The CDR3 contains 15 residues. The CDR3 bases are TGTGCCAGCGCCCAGAGGGGTTCTGCTCGGGCTGAAGCTTTCTTT. This gives the protein CASAQRGSARAEAFF. Filled out from reference TRBV19 and TRBJ1-1, the complete variable domain reads DGGITQSPKYLFRKEGQNVTLSCEQNLNHDAMYWYRQDPGQGLRLIYYSQIVNDFQKGDIAEGYSVSREKKESFPLTVTSAQKNPTAFYLCASAQRGSARAEAFFGQGTRLTVV.

The chain carries TRBV10-3 and TRBJ1-5; 8 positions agree with TRBD1. The V segment lost 5 bases and the J segment 4 bases; nucleotides outside the gene matches: 4. This CDR3 is 14 amino acids long. Germline V gene data show CDR1 as ENHRY and CDR2 as SYGVKD. CDR3 DNA: TGTGCCATCAGTCGGGACAGGAATAATCAGCCCCAGCATTTT. This gives the protein CAISRDRNNQPQHF.

The gene calls are TRBV23-1 and TRBJ1-5; TRBD1 aligns across 8 bases. TRBV23-1 is classed as an ORF, of uncertain function. This CDR3 region has 15 residues. V lost 3 bases, J lost 3 bases, and 4 bases stayed unmatched. The CDR3 DNA reads as TGCGCCAGCAGTCACGGACAGGGACACAATCAGCCCCAGCATTTT. Its protein product is CASSHGQGHNQPQHF.

This clone was seen only a few times. This rearrangement joins TRBV25-1 to TRBJ1-6; 11 bases align to TRBD1. Germline V gene sequence: CDR1 MGHDK, CDR2 SYGVNS. The CDR3 length is 13 residues. The ends lost 4 bases at V and 13 bases at J; junction bases unmatched: 3. CDR3 residues: CASSARDRGPLHF. Written as DNA, the CDR3 is TGTGCCAGCAGTGCCCGGGACAGGGGGCCCCTCCACTTT.

The chain links TRBV6-5 to TRBJ2-7, with D perhaps matching TRBD2 (6 bases). CDR3 size: 13 residues. With 2 bases removed from V and 4 bases from J, the gap between germline ends came to 9 bases. Germline lookup yields CDR1 MNHEY and CDR2 SVGAGI. In nucleotides, the CDR3 is TGTGCCAGCAGTTACGCGGGGTCGTACGAGCAGTACTTC. This gives the protein CASSYAGSYEQYF.

The rearrangement joins TRBV27 to TRBJ1-4; D gene ambiguous. Trimming removed 6 bases from V and 0 bases from J, with 11 bases in between. Germline V gene sequence: CDR1 MNHEY, CDR2 SMNVEV (reference sequence). This CDR3 spans 15 amino acids. CDR3 residues: CASRDISATNEKLFF. CDR3 in DNA: TGTGCCAGCAGGGATATAAGCGCAACTAATGAAAAACTGTTTTTT.

The chain uses TRBV18 and TRBJ2-7, with 7 bases aligning to TRBD1. Trimming cost V 4 bases and J 6 bases; bases outside gene matches: 6. CDR3 length: 13 residues. The V gene's germline CDR1 is KGHSH and CDR2 LQKENI. In DNA form, the CDR3 reads TGTGCCAGCTCACGAGAGACAGGGAGCGAGCAGTACTTC. This sequence encodes CASSRETGSEQYF.

The chain recombines TRBV6-1 with TRBJ1-2, with a tentative D call TRBD1 (5 bases). The CDR3 consists of 14 residues. Trimming shortened V by 10 bases and J by 7 bases, and 22 bases separated the two germline ends. Germline CDR1 and CDR2: MNHNS and SASEGT. CDR3 in DNA: TGTGCCACCTTCGAGGGCAGGGTGTTGAGTGGCTACACCTTC. It is translated as CATFEGRVLSGYTF.

The chain is built from TRBV28 and TRBJ1-1; D unclear. This CDR3 region has 15 residues. Trimming took 4 bases from V and 1 from J, leaving 13 bases between them. Per the germline V gene, CDR1 is MDHEN and CDR2 is SYDVKM. CDR3 region: CASSSARRGNTEAFF. As DNA, the CDR3 is TGTGCCAGCAGTTCCGCCCGTCGAGGGAACACTGAAGCTTTCTTT.

This clone was observed a handful of times. This sequence joins TRBV27 and TRBJ2-1; no definite D call. Germline V gives CDR1 MNHEY, CDR2 SMNVEV (reference sequence). Trimming shortened V by 8 bases and J by 6 bases, and 14 bases separated the two germline ends. This CDR3 is built from 13 residues. The CDR3 spells CASCEAPGNEQFF. Written as DNA, the CDR3 is TGTGCCAGCTGTGAGGCTCCGGGCAATGAGCAGTTCTTC.

The chain links TRBV12-1 to TRBJ1-4; whether TRBD1, the table's D call, matches the DNA was not checked. TRBV12-1 is labeled a pseudogene. The CDR3 consists of 16 residues. The CDR3 reads CASSRGTGNAEEKLFF. The CDR3 nucleotides are TGTGCCAGCAGCCGGGGGACAGGCAACGCCGAAGAAAAACTGTTTTTT.

CDR3 coding DNA: TGTGCCAGCAGCGTTAGTAGCGGGAGTATTTTCGGGACCCAGTACTTC. This gives the protein CASSVSSGSIFGTQYF. The chain has TRBV9 and TRBJ2-5; 9 bases are a match to TRBD2. V lost 2 bases, J lost 7 bases, and 12 bases stayed unmatched. Germline V CDR1 and CDR2: SGDLS, YYNGEE. This CDR3 comprises 16 residues.